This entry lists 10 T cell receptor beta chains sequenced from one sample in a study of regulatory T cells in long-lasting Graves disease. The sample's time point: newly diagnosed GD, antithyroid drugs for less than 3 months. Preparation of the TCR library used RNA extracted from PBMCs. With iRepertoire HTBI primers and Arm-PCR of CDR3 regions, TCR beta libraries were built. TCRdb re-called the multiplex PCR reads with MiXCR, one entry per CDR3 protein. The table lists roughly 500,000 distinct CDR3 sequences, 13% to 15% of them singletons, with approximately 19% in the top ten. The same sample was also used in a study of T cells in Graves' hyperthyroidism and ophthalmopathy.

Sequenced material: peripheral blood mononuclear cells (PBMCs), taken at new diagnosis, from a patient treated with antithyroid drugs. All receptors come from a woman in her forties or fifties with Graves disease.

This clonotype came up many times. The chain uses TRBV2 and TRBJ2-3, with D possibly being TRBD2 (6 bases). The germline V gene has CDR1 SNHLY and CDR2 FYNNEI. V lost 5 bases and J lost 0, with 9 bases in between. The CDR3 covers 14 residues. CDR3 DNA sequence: TGTGCCAGCAGTTCGGGAGTTAGCACAGATACGCAGTATTTT. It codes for CASSSGVSTDTQYF.

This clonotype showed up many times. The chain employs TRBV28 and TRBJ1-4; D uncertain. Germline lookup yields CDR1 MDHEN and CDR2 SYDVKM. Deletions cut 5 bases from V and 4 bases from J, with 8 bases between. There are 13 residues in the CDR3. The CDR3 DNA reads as TGTGCCAGCAGTCAGGCTTATAATGAAAAACTGTTTTTT. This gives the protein CASSQAYNEKLFF.

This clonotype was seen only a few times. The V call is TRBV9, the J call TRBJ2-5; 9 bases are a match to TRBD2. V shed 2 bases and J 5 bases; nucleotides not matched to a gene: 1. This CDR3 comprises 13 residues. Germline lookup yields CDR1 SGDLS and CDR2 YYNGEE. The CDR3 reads CASSVSGSETQYF. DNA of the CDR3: TGTGCCAGCAGCGTTAGCGGGAGTGAGACCCAGTACTTC.

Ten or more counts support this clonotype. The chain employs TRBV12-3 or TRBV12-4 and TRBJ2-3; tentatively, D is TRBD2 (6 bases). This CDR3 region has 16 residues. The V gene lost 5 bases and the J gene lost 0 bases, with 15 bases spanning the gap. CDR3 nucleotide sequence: TGTGCCAGCAGTCCCGGGACTCGTGCTAGCACAGATACGCAGTATTTT. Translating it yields CASSPGTRASTDTQYF.

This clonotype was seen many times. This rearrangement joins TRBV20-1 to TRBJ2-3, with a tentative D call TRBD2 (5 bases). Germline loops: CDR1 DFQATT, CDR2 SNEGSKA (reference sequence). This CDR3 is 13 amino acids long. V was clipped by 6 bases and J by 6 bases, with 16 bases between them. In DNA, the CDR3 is TGCAGTGCCCGGCCAGCGGTAGCGGATACGCAGTATTTT. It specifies CSARPAVADTQYF.

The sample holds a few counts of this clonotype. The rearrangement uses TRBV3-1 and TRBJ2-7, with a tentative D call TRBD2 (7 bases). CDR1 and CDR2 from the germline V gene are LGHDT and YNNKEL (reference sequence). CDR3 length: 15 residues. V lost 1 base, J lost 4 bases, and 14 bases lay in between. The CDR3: CASSQAQGRVYEQYF. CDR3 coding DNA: TGTGCCAGCAGCCAAGCCCAGGGGAGGGTGTACGAGCAGTACTTC.

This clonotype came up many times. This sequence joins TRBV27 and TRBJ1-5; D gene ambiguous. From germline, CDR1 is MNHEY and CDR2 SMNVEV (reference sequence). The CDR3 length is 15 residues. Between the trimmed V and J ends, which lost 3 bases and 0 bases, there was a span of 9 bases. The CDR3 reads CASSFKGSSNQPQHF. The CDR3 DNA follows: TGTGCCAGCAGTTTTAAGGGAAGTAGCAATCAGCCCCAGCATTTT.

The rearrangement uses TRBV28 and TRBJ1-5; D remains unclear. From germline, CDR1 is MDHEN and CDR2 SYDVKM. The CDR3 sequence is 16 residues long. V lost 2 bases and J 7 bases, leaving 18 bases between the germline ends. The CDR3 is CASSLDAEGGWQPQHF. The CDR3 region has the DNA TGTGCCAGCAGTTTAGACGCAGAGGGCGGTTGGCAGCCCCAGCATTTT. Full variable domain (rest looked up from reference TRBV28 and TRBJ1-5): DVKVTQSSRYLVKRTGEKVFLECVQDMDHENMFWYRQDPGLGLRLIYFSYDVKMKEKGDIPEGYSVSREKKERFSLILESASTNQTSMYLCASSLDAEGGWQPQHFGDGTRLSIL.

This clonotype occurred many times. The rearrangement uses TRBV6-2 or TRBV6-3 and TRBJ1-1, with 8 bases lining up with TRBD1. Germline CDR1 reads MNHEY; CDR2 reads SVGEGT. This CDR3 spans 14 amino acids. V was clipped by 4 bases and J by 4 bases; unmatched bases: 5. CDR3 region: CASSFQGAGTEAFF. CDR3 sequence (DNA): TGTGCCAGCAGTTTCCAGGGGGCGGGCACTGAAGCTTTCTTT.

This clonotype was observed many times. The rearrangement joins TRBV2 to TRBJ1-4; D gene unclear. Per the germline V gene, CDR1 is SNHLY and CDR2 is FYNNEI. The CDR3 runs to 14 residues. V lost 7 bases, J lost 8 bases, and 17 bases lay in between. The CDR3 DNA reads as TGTGCCAGCACCCGAATGGGTTGGAGCGAAAAACTGTTTTTT. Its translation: CASTRMGWSEKLFF. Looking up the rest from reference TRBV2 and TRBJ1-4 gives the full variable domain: EPEVTQTPSHQVTQMGQEVILRCVPISNHLYFYWYRQILGQKVEFLVSFYNNEISEKSEIFDDQFSVERPDGSNFTLKIRSTKLEDSAMYFCASTRMGWSEKLFFGSGTQLSVL.